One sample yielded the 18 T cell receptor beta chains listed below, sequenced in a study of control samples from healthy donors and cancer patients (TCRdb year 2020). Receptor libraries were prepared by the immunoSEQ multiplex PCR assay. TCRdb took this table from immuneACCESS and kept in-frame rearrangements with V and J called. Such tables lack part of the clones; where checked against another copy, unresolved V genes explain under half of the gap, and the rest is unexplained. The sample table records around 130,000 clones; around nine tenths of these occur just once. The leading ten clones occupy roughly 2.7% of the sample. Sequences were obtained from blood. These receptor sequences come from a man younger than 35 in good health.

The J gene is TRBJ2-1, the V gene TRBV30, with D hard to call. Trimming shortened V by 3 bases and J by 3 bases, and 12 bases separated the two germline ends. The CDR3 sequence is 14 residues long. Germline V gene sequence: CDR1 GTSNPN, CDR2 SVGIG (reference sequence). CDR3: CAWSFTRLYNEQFF. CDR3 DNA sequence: TGTGCCTGGAGCTTTACCCGCCTCTACAATGAGCAGTTCTTC.

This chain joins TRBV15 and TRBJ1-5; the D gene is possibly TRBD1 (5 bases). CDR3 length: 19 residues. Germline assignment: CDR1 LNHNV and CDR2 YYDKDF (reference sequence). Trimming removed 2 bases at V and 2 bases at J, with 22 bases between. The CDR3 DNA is TGTGCCACCAGCAGACAACTTTCTATCAGGGACGTTGGCAATCAGCCCCAGCATTTT. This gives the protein CATSRQLSIRDVGNQPQHF.

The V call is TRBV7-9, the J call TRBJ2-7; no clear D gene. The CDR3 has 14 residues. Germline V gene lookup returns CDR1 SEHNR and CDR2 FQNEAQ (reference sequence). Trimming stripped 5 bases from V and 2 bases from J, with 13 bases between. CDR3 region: CASSPTVPPYEQYV. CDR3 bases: TGTGCCAGCAGCCCCACGGTCCCCCCCTACGAGCAGTACGTC.

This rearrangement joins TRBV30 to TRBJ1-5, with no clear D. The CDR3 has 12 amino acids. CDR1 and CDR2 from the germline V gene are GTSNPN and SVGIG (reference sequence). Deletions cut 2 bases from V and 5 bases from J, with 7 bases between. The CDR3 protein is CAWSNRDQPQHF. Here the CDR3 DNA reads TGTGCCTGGAGTAACAGAGATCAGCCCCAGCATTTT.

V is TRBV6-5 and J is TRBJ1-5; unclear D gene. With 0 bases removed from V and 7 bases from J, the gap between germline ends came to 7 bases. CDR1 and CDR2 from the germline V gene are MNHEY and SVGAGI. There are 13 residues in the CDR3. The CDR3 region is CASSYSWEQPQHF. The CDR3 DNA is TGTGCCAGCAGTTACTCGTGGGAGCAGCCCCAGCATTTT.

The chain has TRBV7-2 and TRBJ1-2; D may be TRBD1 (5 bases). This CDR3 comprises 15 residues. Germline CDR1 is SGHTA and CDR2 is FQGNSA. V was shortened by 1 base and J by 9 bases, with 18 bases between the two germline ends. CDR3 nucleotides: TGTGCCAGCAGCTTAGGGGGCGGACCCGGAAGGAGCTACACCTTC. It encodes CASSLGGGPGRSYTF.

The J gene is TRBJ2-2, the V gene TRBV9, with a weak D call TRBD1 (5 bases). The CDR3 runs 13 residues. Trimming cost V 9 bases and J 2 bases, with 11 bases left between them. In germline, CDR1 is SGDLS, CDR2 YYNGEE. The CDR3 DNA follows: TGTGCCACCAGGACAAGTAACACCGGGGAGCTGTTTTTT. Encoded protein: CATRTSNTGELFF.

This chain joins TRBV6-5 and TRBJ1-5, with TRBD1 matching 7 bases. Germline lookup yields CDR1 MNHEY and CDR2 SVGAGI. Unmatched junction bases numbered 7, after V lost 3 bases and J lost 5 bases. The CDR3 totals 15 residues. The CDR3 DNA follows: TGTGCCAGCAGTTATCGACAGGGCAAGGATCAGCCCCAGCATTTT. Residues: CASSYRQGKDQPQHF.

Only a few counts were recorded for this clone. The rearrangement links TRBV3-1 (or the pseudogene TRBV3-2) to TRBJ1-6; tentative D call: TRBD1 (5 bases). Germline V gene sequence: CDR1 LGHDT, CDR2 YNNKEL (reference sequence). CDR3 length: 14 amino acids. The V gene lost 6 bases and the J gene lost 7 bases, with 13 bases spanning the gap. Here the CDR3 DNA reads TGTGCCAGCAGTCCACGGGGCCAGAATTCACCCCTCCACTTT. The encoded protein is CASSPRGQNSPLHF.

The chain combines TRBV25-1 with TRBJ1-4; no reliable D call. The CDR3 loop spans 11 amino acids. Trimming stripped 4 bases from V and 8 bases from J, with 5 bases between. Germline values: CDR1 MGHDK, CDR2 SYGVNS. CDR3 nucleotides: TGTGCCAGCAGTGGGACCGAAAAACTGTTTTTT. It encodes CASSGTEKLFF. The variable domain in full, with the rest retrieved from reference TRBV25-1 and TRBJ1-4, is EADIYQTPRYLVIGTGKKITLECSQTMGHDKMYWYQQDPGMELHLIHYSYGVNSTEKGDLSSESTVSRIRTEHFPLTLESARPSHTSQYLCASSGTEKLFFGSGTQLSVL.

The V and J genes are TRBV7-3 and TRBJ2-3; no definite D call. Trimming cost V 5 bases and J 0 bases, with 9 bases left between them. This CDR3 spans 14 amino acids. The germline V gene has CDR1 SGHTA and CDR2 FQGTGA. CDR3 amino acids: CASSPSPSTDTQYF. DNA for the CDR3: TGTGCCAGCAGCCCATCCCCTAGCACAGATACGCAGTATTTT.

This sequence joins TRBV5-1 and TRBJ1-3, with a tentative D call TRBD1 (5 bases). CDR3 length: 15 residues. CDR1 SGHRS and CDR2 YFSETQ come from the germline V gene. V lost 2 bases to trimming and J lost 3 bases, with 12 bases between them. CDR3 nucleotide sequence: TGCGCCAGCAGCTTTGGAGGGGAAAGTGGAAACACCATATATTTT. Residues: CASSFGGESGNTIYF.

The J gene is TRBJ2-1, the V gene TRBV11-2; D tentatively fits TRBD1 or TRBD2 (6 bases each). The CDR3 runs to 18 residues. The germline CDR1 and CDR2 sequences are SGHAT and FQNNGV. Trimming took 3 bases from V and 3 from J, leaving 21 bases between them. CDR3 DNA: TGTGCCAGCAGCTTTTTCCCCTCACAAAGGGGGGACTACAATGAGCAGTTCTTC. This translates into CASSFFPSQRGDYNEQFF.

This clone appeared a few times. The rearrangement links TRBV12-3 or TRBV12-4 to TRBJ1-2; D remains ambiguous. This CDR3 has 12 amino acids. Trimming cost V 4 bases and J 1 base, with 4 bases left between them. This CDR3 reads CASSWLNYGYTF. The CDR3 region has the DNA TGTGCCAGCAGTTGGCTTAACTATGGCTACACCTTC.

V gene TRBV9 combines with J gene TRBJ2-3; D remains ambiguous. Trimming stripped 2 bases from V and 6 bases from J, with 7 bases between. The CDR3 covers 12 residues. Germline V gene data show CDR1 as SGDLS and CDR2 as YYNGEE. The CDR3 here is CASSVMEDTQYF. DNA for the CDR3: TGTGCCAGCAGCGTGATGGAGGATACGCAGTATTTT.

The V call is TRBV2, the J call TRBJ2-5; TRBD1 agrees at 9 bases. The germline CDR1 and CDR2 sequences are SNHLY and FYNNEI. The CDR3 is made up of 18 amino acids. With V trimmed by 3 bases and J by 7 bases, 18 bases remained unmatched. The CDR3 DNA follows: TGTGCCAGCAGTGAGAGTGGGACAGGGATCAACGCCGGGGGGACCCAGTACTTC. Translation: CASSESGTGINAGGTQYF.

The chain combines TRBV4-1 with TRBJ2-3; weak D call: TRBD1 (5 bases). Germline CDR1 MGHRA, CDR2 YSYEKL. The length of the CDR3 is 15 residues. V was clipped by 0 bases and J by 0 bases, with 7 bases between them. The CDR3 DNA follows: TGCGCCAGCAGCCAAGACTCAGGGAGCACAGATACGCAGTATTTT. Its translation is CASSQDSGSTDTQYF.

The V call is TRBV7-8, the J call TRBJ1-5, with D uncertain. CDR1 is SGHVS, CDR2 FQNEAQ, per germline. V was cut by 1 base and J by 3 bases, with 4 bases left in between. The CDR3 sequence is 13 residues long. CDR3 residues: CASSLDHNQPQHF. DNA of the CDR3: TGTGCCAGCAGCTTAGACCACAATCAGCCCCAGCATTTT. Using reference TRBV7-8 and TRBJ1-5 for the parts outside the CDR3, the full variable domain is GAGVSQSPRYKVAKRGQDVALRCDPISGHVSLFWYQQALGQGPEFLTYFQNEAQLDKSGLPSDRFFAERPEGSVSTLKIQRTQQEDSAVYLCASSLDHNQPQHFGDGTRLSIL.